Sequencing of this TCR beta chain was carried out in a study of shared clonotypes between healthy human individuals. The V and J ends lost 4 bases and 4 bases respectively, with 15 bases between them. The germline V gene encodes CDR1 SGHNT and CDR2 YYREEE (reference sequence). The CDR3 has 14 amino acids. Here immunoSEQ multiplex PCR was the method, and the copy in TCRdb shows in-frame clones only, minus some. The sample carries 600,000 to 750,000 clones, about 90% recorded once. The sequence derives from a man aged 18 to 35 in good health. Some clones in this sample may be carry-over from other donors' samples. Source material: memory CD8+ T cells from PBMCs. Subset given: CD45RO+ cells pooled with CCR7-negative TemRA cells. The chain couples TRBV5-4 to TRBJ2-7; D may be TRBD1 or TRBD2 (6 bases each). CDR3 amino acids: CASSRGRADYEQYF. The DNA of the CDR3 is TGTGCCAGCAGCCGGGGGCGCGCTGATTACGAGCAGTACTTC. Filled out from reference TRBV5-4 and TRBJ2-7, the complete variable domain reads ETGVTQSPTHLIKTRGQQVTLRCSSQSGHNTVSWYQQALGQGPQFIFQYYREEENGRGNFPPRFSGLQFPNYSSELNVNALELDDSALYLCASSRGRADYEQYFGPGTRLTVT.